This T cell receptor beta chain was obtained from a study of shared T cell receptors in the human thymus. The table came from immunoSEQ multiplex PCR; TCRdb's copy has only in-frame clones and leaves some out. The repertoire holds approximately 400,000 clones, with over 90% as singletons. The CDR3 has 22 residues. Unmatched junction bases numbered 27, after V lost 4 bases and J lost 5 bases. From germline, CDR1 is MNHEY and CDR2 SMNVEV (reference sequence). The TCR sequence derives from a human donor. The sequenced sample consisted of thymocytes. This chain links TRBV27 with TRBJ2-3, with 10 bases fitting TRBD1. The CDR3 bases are TGTGCCAGCAGTTCCGGACAGGGGGGAACTGGGGGTCCCCTGAAAGCACTAGATACGCAGTATTTT. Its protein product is CASSSGQGGTGGPLKALDTQYF.